This TCR beta chain was sequenced during a study of T cells in Graves' hyperthyroidism and ophthalmopathy. About the study: Blood from the periphery was taken at initial diagnosis, before any treatment.

The TCR beta CDR3 regions underwent amplification using RNA transcripts as the source. An initial round of RT-PCR targeting the TCR CDR3 relied on the HTBI primer set. TCRdb used MiXCR to reprocess the multiplex PCR reads, holding one entry per CDR3 protein. The sample has 300,000 to 450,000 distinct CDR3 sequences; about 18% are singletons. Criteria for exclusion of patients were uncontrolled infection, other autoimmune disease, pregnancy or lactation. The blood specimen was taken at initial hyperthyroidism diagnosis, before any ophthalmopathy symptoms. This receptor was obtained from a woman in her 30s with Graves' hyperthyroidism that later progressed to Graves' ophthalmopathy. The sequencing input was blood.

The CDR3 loop is CASSQERLEATSSGYEQYF. The CDR3 nucleotides are TGCGCCAGCAGCCAAGAACGTCTAGAAGCGACTAGTTCGGGGTACGAGCAGTACTTC. The V call is TRBV4-1, the J call TRBJ2-7, with D tentatively TRBD2 (6 bases). Trimming stripped 0 bases from V and 4 bases from J, with 25 bases between. Germline V gene data show CDR1 as MGHRA and CDR2 as YSYEKL. The length of the CDR3 is 19 residues.